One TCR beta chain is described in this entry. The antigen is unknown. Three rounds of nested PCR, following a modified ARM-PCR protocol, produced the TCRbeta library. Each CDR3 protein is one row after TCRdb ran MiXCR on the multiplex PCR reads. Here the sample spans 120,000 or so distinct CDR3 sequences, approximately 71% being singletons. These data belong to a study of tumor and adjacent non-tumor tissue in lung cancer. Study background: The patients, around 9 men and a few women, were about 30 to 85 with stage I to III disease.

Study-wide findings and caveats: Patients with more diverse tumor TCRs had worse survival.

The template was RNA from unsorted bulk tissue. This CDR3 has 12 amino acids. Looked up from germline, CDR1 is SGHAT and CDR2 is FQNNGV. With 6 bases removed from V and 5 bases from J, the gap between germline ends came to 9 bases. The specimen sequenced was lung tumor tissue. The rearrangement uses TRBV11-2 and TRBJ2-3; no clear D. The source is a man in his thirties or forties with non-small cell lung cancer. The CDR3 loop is CASRLSGDTQYF. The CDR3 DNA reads TGTGCCAGCAGGTTGTCAGGAGATACGCAGTATTTT.